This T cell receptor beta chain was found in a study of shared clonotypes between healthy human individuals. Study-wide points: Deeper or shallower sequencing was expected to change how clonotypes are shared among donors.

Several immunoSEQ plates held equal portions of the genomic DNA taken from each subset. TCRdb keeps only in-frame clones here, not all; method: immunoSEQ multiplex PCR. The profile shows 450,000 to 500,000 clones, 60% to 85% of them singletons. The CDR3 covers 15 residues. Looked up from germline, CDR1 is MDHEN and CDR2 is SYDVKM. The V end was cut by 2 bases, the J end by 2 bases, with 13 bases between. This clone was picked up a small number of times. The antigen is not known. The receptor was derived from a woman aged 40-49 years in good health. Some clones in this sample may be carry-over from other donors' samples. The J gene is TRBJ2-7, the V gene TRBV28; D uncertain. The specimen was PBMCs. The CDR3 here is CASSLGHNFPYEQYF. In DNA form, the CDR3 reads TGTGCCAGCAGTTTAGGTCACAATTTTCCCTACGAGCAGTACTTC.